A single sample gave rise to the 21 T cell receptor beta chains below, sequenced in a study of CD8 T cells in ankylosing spondylitis. TCRdb re-analysed the 5' RACE reads in MiXCR, keeping a single row per CDR3 protein. The data contain 8,400 or so distinct CDR3 sequences, 3% to 5% of them singletons. The sequenced sample consisted of blood, either unsorted or a sorted T cell fraction (not recorded which). The receptors were sampled from a female donor with ankylosing spondylitis or in good health (not recorded which).

This clonotype is categorized as medium-sized (0.01 to 0.1%). CDR3 nucleotides: TGTGCCAGCAGCGTAGCTCCGAGCGTTGAGCAGTTCTTC. Amino acid sequence: CASSVAPSVEQFF. The chain carries TRBV9 and TRBJ2-1; no definite D call. Trimming pared 0 bases from V and 9 bases from J, leaving 10 bases between. Germline V gene lookup returns CDR1 SGDLS and CDR2 YYNGEE. The CDR3 is made up of 13 amino acids. Full variable domain (rest looked up from reference TRBV9 and TRBJ2-1): DSGVTQTPKHLITATGQRVTLRCSPRSGDLSVYWYQQSLDQGLQFLIQYYNGEERAKGNILERFSAQQFPDLHSELNLSSLELGDSALYFCASSVAPSVEQFFGPGTRLTVL.

This clonotype was observed at least ten times. The chain has TRBV9 and TRBJ1-6, with D possibly being TRBD1 (6 bases). Germline V gene data show CDR1 as SGDLS and CDR2 as YYNGEE. V lost 0 bases and J 9 bases, leaving 25 bases between the germline ends. The CDR3 is 19 amino acids. This chain's CDR3 is CASSVGQGTLAADRSPLHF. CDR3 in DNA: TGTGCCAGCAGCGTAGGTCAGGGGACATTAGCAGCCGATCGTTCACCCCTCCACTTT.

This clonotype was counted between two and nine times. The CDR3 DNA sequence: TGTGCCAGCAGCGTAGCTGGCCTAGCGCTGAATGAGCAGTTCTTC. Translation gives CASSVAGLALNEQFF. The chain combines TRBV9 with TRBJ2-1; possibly TRBD2 for D (6 bases). The germline V and J ends were trimmed by 0 bases and 7 bases, with 14 bases remaining between them. The CDR3 has 15 amino acids. Germline V CDR1 and CDR2: SGDLS, YYNGEE. Looking up the rest from reference TRBV9 and TRBJ2-1 gives the full variable domain: DSGVTQTPKHLITATGQRVTLRCSPRSGDLSVYWYQQSLDQGLQFLIQYYNGEERAKGNILERFSAQQFPDLHSELNLSSLELGDSALYFCASSVAGLALNEQFFGPGTRLTVL.

By sample fraction, this clonotype is medium-sized. The chain links TRBV9 to TRBJ1-2; D unresolved. From germline, CDR1 is SGDLS and CDR2 YYNGEE. This CDR3 has 12 residues. V lost 3 bases to trimming and J lost 4 bases, with 7 bases between them. The CDR3 spells CASSDRFYGYTF. CDR3 nucleotides: TGTGCCAGCAGCGACCGATTCTATGGCTACACCTTC.

This clonotype is labeled as medium-sized. The chain combines TRBV9 with TRBJ2-7, with 9 bases aligning to TRBD1. Per germline, CDR1 SGDLS and CDR2 YYNGEE. This CDR3 has 17 amino acids. J lost 0 bases, V lost 4 bases, and 11 bases had no gene match. The chain's CDR3 is CASSPPSGTGSSYEQYF. CDR3 in DNA: TGTGCCAGCAGCCCCCCCTCCGGGACAGGGAGCTCCTACGAGCAGTACTTC.

This clonotype was observed at least ten times. The CDR3 loop reads CASSVGTGYNEQFF. CDR3 nucleotide sequence: TGTGCCAGCAGCGTCGGGACAGGCTATAATGAGCAGTTCTTC. This chain uses TRBV9 with TRBJ2-1, with 8 bases that match TRBD1. The CDR3 totals 14 residues. The germline CDR1 and CDR2 sequences are SGDLS and YYNGEE. With V trimmed by 2 bases and J by 7 bases, 5 bases remained unmatched.

This clonotype was picked up a small number of times. This rearrangement joins TRBV9 to TRBJ2-3, with 7 bases lining up with TRBD2. J was trimmed by 0 bases and V by 3 bases; bases with no gene match: 10. This CDR3 has 17 amino acids. The germline gives CDR1 SGDLS, CDR2 YYNGEE. CDR3 sequence (DNA): TGTGCCAGCAGCGGACTGAGCGGGGACCTAAGCACAGATACGCAGTATTTT. This encodes CASSGLSGDLSTDTQYF.

By share, this clonotype counts as medium-sized. The chain has TRBV9 and TRBJ1-1; no definite D call. CDR3 size: 12 residues. V shed 1 base and J shed 2 bases, with 3 bases lying between them. Germline lookup yields CDR1 SGDLS and CDR2 YYNGEE. The CDR3 DNA sequence: TGTGCCAGCAGCGTATCAAACACTGAAGCTTTCTTT. The encoded protein is CASSVSNTEAFF.

Relative to its sample, this clonotype is medium-sized. This sequence joins TRBV9 and TRBJ1-1; 8 bases line up with TRBD1. Trimming at V came to 3 bases and at J to 1 base, leaving 5 bases not matched to a gene. From germline, CDR1 is SGDLS and CDR2 YYNGEE. The length of the CDR3 is 15 residues. This CDR3 is CASSARTGTNTEAFF. In DNA, the CDR3 is TGTGCCAGCAGCGCCAGGACAGGGACGAACACTGAAGCTTTCTTT.

This clonotype occurred many times. The chain recombines TRBV9 with TRBJ2-7, with 12 positions matching TRBD2. Germline V CDR1 and CDR2: SGDLS, YYNGEE. CDR3 length equals 15 residues. The trim removed 2 bases at V and 1 base at J, leaving 1 base unmatched. CDR3 sequence: CASSVLAGGSYEQYF. The CDR3, as DNA: TGTGCCAGCAGCGTGCTAGCGGGGGGGTCCTACGAGCAGTACTTC.

This clonotype was seen repeatedly, ten times or more. This rearrangement joins TRBV9 to TRBJ2-2; no clear D. Trimming shortened V by 3 bases and J by 0 bases, and 9 bases separated the two germline ends. In germline, CDR1 is SGDLS, CDR2 YYNGEE. This CDR3 has 15 residues. The CDR3 loop reads CASSARGANTGELFF. The DNA of the CDR3 is TGTGCCAGCAGCGCCCGAGGAGCGAACACCGGGGAGCTGTTTTTT.

This clonotype was counted at least ten times. The rearrangement uses TRBV9 and TRBJ2-3; D ambiguous. The V end was cut by 4 bases, the J end by 4 bases, with 10 bases between. The CDR3 runs 13 residues. Germline assignment: CDR1 SGDLS and CDR2 YYNGEE. For the CDR3, the DNA is TGTGCCAGCAGCCCCCCTGTGGCAGATACGCAGTATTTT. Translation: CASSPPVADTQYF.

This clonotype came up many times. The chain couples TRBV9 to TRBJ2-1, with D perhaps TRBD1 (6 bases). CDR1 and CDR2 (germline): SGDLS, YYNGEE. The CDR3 covers 14 residues. Trimming shortened V by 0 bases and J by 4 bases, and 8 bases separated the two germline ends. CDR3 coding DNA: TGTGCCAGCAGCGTAGAAGGACAGTACAATGAGCAGTTCTTC. This codes for CASSVEGQYNEQFF.

This clonotype was found many times. The chain couples TRBV9 to TRBJ2-1; D ambiguous. Looked up from germline, CDR1 is SGDLS and CDR2 is YYNGEE. The CDR3 extends over 12 amino acids. Trimming stripped 1 base from V and 5 bases from J, with 4 bases between. The CDR3 DNA follows: TGTGCCAGCAGCGTACACAACAATGAGCAGTTCTTC. This sequence encodes CASSVHNNEQFF.

This clonotype is medium-sized by share. The chain uses TRBV9 and TRBJ1-1; 9 positions agree with TRBD1. The J segment lost 4 bases and the V segment lost 4 bases, leaving 8 bases of the junction unmatched. Germline V lookup: CDR1 SGDLS, CDR2 YYNGEE. The CDR3 has 15 residues. The CDR3 nucleotides are TGTGCCAGCAGCCCGGGGACAGGGAGAACCACTGAAGCTTTCTTT. Its translation: CASSPGTGRTTEAFF.

The table lists this clonotype with many counts. The V gene is TRBV9, the J gene TRBJ1-2; TRBD1 is a possible D gene (5 bases). The CDR3 covers 15 residues. CDR1 and CDR2 from the germline V gene are SGDLS and YYNGEE. The V gene lost 4 bases and the J gene lost 0 bases, with 13 bases spanning the gap. CDR3 coding DNA: TGTGCCAGCAGCCCTGGGACGGGCACTAACTATGGCTACACCTTC. This sequence encodes CASSPGTGTNYGYTF.

This sequence joins TRBV9 and TRBJ2-1; possibly TRBD1 for D (5 bases). CDR3 length: 15 amino acids. Trimming shortened V by 2 bases and J by 6 bases, and 15 bases separated the two germline ends. Germline lookup yields CDR1 SGDLS and CDR2 YYNGEE. The CDR3 is CASSVYEGAGNEQFF. DNA of the CDR3: TGTGCCAGCAGCGTGTATGAAGGGGCAGGCAATGAGCAGTTCTTC.

This clonotype has ten or more counts. This rearrangement joins TRBV9 to TRBJ1-1; D uncertain. This CDR3 is 14 amino acids long. V lost 0 bases and J lost 1, with 7 bases in between. Looked up from germline, CDR1 is SGDLS and CDR2 is YYNGEE. CDR3 bases: TGTGCCAGCAGCGTAGGACGGACGAACACTGAAGCTTTCTTT. Its translation is CASSVGRTNTEAFF.

For this clonotype: No conserved phenylalanine or tryptophan is present at the end of the CDR3, so a read error is the likely explanation. The rearrangement links TRBV9 to TRBJ2-2; D remains unclear. The CDR3 runs to 15 residues. V dropped 2 bases and J dropped 1 base, with 9 bases sitting between them. Germline V lookup: CDR1 SGDLS, CDR2 YYNGEE. The CDR3 region has the DNA TGTGCCAGCAGCGTGAACAGAATGAACACCGGGGAGCTGTTTCTT. Residues: CASSVNRMNTGELFL.

By proportion, this clonotype is medium-sized. The V call is TRBV9, the J call TRBJ2-1, with 7 bases identical to TRBD1. V was clipped by 0 bases and J by 5 bases; unmatched bases: 8. Germline V gives CDR1 SGDLS, CDR2 YYNGEE. The CDR3 covers 16 residues. In DNA form, the CDR3 reads TGTGCCAGCAGCGTAGGCCAACAGGGGTCGAACAATGAGCAGTTCTTC. It translates to CASSVGQQGSNNEQFF.

This clonotype has a count of ten or more. The chain has TRBV9 and TRBJ2-3; D tentatively reads TRBD1 or TRBD2 (7 bases each). V lost 3 bases to trimming and J lost 2 bases, with 16 bases between them. The CDR3 totals 16 residues. Germline lookup yields CDR1 SGDLS and CDR2 YYNGEE. The CDR3 loop is CASSAGGGQTTDTQYF. CDR3 nucleotides: TGTGCCAGCAGCGCTGGGGGGGGACAGACCACAGATACGCAGTATTTT. Complete variable domain (other parts from reference TRBV9 and TRBJ2-3): DSGVTQTPKHLITATGQRVTLRCSPRSGDLSVYWYQQSLDQGLQFLIQYYNGEERAKGNILERFSAQQFPDLHSELNLSSLELGDSALYFCASSAGGGQTTDTQYFGPGTRLTVL.